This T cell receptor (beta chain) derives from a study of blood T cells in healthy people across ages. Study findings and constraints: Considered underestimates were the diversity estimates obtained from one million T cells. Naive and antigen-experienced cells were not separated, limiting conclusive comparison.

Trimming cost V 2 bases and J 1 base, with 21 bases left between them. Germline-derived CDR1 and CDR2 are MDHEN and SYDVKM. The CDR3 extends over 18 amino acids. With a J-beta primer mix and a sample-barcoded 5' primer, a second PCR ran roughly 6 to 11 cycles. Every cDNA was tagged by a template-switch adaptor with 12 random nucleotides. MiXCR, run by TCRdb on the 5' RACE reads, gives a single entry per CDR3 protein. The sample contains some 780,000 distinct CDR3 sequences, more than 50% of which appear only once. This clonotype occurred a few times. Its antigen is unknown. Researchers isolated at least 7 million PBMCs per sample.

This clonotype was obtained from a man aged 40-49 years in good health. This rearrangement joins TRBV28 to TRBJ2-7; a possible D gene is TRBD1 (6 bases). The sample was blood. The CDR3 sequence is CASSLRGGIGFRSYEQYF. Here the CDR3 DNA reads TGTGCCAGCAGTTTAAGAGGGGGAATAGGGTTTAGGTCCTACGAGCAGTACTTC.